Listed below are T cell receptor beta chains from one sample, sequenced in a study of shared clonotypes between healthy human individuals. Using immunoSEQ multiplex PCR, the repertoire was profiled, and TCRdb retains in-frame clones only, with some absent. The sample consists of fewer than 1.8 million clones, around 98.5% of them appearing once. Sequenced: naive CD4+ T cells sorted from blood. These receptors all stem from a man aged 30-40 years in good health. Both conserved end residues are part of each CDR3. Each record gives: clone size, D gene, V gene, J gene, CDR3 protein. The D gene is left open where the match is weak. Expanded clones are given a class, and other clones once, few, many or no size at all.

>-|TRBD2|TRBV11-2|TRBJ2-1
CASSLAPAGGSRNEQFF
>-|-|TRBV19|TRBJ1-2
CASSIGRGNYGYTF
>once|-|TRBV5-1|TRBJ1-2
CASSLVERSTGYTF
>-|TRBD1|TRBV5-1|TRBJ1-2
CASSSGTGNYGYTF
>-|TRBD1|TRBV6-5|TRBJ1-1
CASRRTGMNTEAFF
>-|-|TRBV18|TRBJ2-1
CASSPDLSGGRNEQFF
>-|TRBD1|TRBV5-6|TRBJ2-7
CASSLLDRRYEQYF
>-|-|TRBV6-6|TRBJ1-2
CASSYSVQDGYTF
>once|TRBD1|TRBV9|TRBJ2-7
CASSVGTGDFYEQYF
>-|-|TRBV19|TRBJ2-7
CASRTTTGTYEQYF
>-|-|TRBV29-1|TRBJ2-1
CSVRKQGFEQFF
>-|TRBD1|TRBV6-5|TRBJ1-1
CASSLQGFTEAFF
>-|-|TRBV10-3|TRBJ2-2
CAISDSARYTGELFF
>-|-|TRBV28|TRBJ2-7
CASSTQGRSSYEQYF
>-|-|TRBV4-3|TRBJ2-7
CASSQDHGYEQYF
>-|TRBD2|TRBV5-1|TRBJ2-7
CASSLVAGGPSYEQYF
>-|-|TRBV6-1|TRBJ1-1
CASSESPHNTEAFF
>-|TRBD1|TRBV18|TRBJ1-5
CASSPPGQGPGPQHF
>-|-|TRBV5-4|TRBJ2-7
CASSLGISGDEQYF
>-|TRBD1|TRBV19|TRBJ1-5
CASSPTGTSNQPQHF